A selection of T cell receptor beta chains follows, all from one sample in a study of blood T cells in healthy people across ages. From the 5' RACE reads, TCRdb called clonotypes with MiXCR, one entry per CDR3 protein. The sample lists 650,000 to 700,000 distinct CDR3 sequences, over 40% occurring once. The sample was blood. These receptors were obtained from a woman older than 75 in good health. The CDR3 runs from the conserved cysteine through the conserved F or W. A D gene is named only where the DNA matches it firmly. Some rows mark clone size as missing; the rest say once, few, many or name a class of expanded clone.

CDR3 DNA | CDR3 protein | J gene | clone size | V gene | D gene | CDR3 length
TGTGCCAGCAAACTAGCGGGAGGCCCCGGGGAGCTGTTTTTT | CASKLAGGPGELFF | TRBJ2-2 | NA | TRBV6-5 | TRBD2 | 14
TGTGCCAGCAGCGCTCCCGGGACAGGCGAAATCTACAATGAGCAGTTCTTC | CASSAPGTGEIYNEQFF | TRBJ2-1 | NA | TRBV5-6 | TRBD1 | 17
TGTGCCAGCAGCCAAGATTATACAGGGGGGAATCAGTACTTC | CASSQDYTGGNQYF | TRBJ2-4 | many | TRBV4-2 | TRBD1 | 14
TGCAGCGTTGGGTACGTTCCTGAAAAACTGTTTTTT | CSVGYVPEKLFF | TRBJ1-4 | many | TRBV29-1 | NA | 12
TGTGCCAGCAGCCTCGGACAGAGCTACAATGAGCAGTTCTTC | CASSLGQSYNEQFF | TRBJ2-1 | many | TRBV3-1 | NA | 14
TGTGCCAGCAGCTCGGGCGGGAGACTGTGCAATGAGCAGTTCTTC | CASSSGGRLCNEQFF | TRBJ2-1 | NA | TRBV7-2 | TRBD2 | 15
TGCAGTGCTAGGAACGTCCAGCGGGAGTCTTACACAGATACGCAGTATTTT | CSARNVQRESYTDTQYF | TRBJ2-3 | NA | TRBV20-1 | TRBD2 | 17
TGTGCCAGCAGCCAAGAGGTCGGTTACGAGACCCAGTACTTC | CASSQEVGYETQYF | TRBJ2-5 | NA | TRBV4-2 | NA | 14
NA | CASSVAQGSFIHF | TRBJ1-6 | NA | TRBV9 | NA | 13
TGTGCCAGCAGTTACCCTAGCGGGGGGCACCGGGAGCTGTTTTTT | CASSYPSGGHRELFF | TRBJ2-2 | NA | TRBV6-2/TRBV6-3 | TRBD2 | 15
TGTGCCAGCAGTGGGTCCGGGATCAATGAGCAGTTCTTC | CASSGSGINEQFF | TRBJ2-1 | many | TRBV2 | NA | 13
TGCGCCAGCAGCCCCCGGACTAGCGGGGACAATGAGCAGTTCTTC | CASSPRTSGDNEQFF | TRBJ2-1 | NA | TRBV5-1 | TRBD2 | 15
TGTGCCAGCAGCCCCTCATTTAGGCGCAACACAGATACGCAGTATTTT | CASSPSFRRNTDTQYF | TRBJ2-3 | few | TRBV14 | NA | 16
TGTGCCAGCAGCCGTAGTGGGCCGGAGACCCAGTACTTC | CASSRSGPETQYF | TRBJ2-5 | few | TRBV28 | NA | 13
TGTGCCAGCAGTTTGGGAGGGAATTCACCCCTCCACTTT | CASSLGGNSPLHF | TRBJ1-6 | many | TRBV12-3/TRBV12-4 | NA | 13
TGTGCCAGCAGCCCCCCGGGGTACACAGATACGCAGTATTTT | CASSPPGYTDTQYF | TRBJ2-3 | NA | TRBV7-3 | NA | 14
TGTGCCAGCAGCTCCCTAGCGGCAGATACGCAGTATTTT | CASSSLAADTQYF | TRBJ2-3 | many | TRBV9 | TRBD2 | 13
TGTGCCAGCAGTTTATGGGACAGCCCTCAGGAGACCCAGTACTTC | CASSLWDSPQETQYF | TRBJ2-5 | NA | TRBV12-3/TRBV12-4 | TRBD1 | 15
TGTGCCAGCAGCAGAGACAGGGGAGGGCAAGAGACCCAGTACTTC | CASSRDRGGQETQYF | TRBJ2-5 | few | TRBV11-2 | NA | 15
TGCAGTGCTAGGCGCGGGAGGAGGCCCGAGCAGTTCTTC | CSARRGRRPEQFF | TRBJ2-1 | many | TRBV20-1 | TRBD2 | 13
TGTGCCAGCAGATTAACTAACTATGGCTACACCTTC | CASRLTNYGYTF | TRBJ1-2 | NA | TRBV28 | NA | 12
TGTGCCAGCAGTCCCGGACTAGCGGTTCCCAATGAGCAGTACTTC | CASSPGLAVPNEQYF | TRBJ2-5 | few | TRBV27 | TRBD2 | 15
TGTGCCAGCAGTGAGTGGGATCAGCCCCAGCATTTT | CASSEWDQPQHF | TRBJ1-5 | many | TRBV6-6 | NA | 12
TGTGCCAACCCGTTCAGAGGGACAAACACCGAACACTACGAGCAGTACTTC | CANPFRGTNTEHYEQYF | TRBJ2-7 | NA | TRBV21-1 | NA | 17
TGTGCCAGCAGGACTTCACAGGGAAGGGGCGGCTACACCTTC | CASRTSQGRGGYTF | TRBJ1-2 | NA | TRBV27 | NA | 14
TGCAGCGTTGAAGATCAGGAGCGCCCGGTCCCAGATACGCAGTATTTT | CSVEDQERPVPDTQYF | TRBJ2-3 | NA | TRBV29-1 | NA | 16
TGCAGCGTGGCAAGTCAGGGGAACTATGGCTACACCTTC | CSVASQGNYGYTF | TRBJ1-2 | NA | TRBV29-1 | NA | 13
TGTGCCAGCAGTGTAACCAGGGGGAATCAGCCCCAGCATTTT | CASSVTRGNQPQHF | TRBJ1-5 | NA | TRBV28 | TRBD1 | 14
TGTGCCAGCCAACAGGATAGCAATCAGCCCCAGCATTTT | CASQQDSNQPQHF | TRBJ1-5 | NA | TRBV6-2/TRBV6-3 | NA | 13